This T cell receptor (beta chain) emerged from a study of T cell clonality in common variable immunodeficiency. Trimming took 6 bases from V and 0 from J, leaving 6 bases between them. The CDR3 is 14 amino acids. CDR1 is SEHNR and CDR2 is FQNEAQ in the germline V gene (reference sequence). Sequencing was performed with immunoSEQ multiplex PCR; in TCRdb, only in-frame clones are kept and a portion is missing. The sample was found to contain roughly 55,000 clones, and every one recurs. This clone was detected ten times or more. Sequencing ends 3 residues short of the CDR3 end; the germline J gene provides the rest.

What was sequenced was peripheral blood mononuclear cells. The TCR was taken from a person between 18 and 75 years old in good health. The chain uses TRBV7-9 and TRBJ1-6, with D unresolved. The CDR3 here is CASRLDSYNSPLHF. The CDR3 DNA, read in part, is TGTGCCAGCAGACTCGACTCCTATAATTCACCC. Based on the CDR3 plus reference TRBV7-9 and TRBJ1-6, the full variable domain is DTGVSQNPRHKITKRGQNVTFRCDPISEHNRLYWYRQTLGQGPEFLTYFQNEAQLEKSRLLSDRFSAERPKGSFSTLEIQRTEQGDSAMYLCASRLDSYNSPLHFGNGTRLTVT.